A single sample gave rise to the 12 T cell receptor beta chains below, sequenced in a study of shared clonotypes between healthy human individuals. This table comes from immunoSEQ multiplex PCR, and its TCRdb copy is limited to in-frame clones, with some not included. Of roughly 1,100,000 clones listed, under 80% are singletons. Sample: memory CD4+ T cells sorted from blood. The subset was: CD45RA-negative fraction. Receptors originate from a young man in good health.

V usage is TRBV5-1 and J usage is TRBJ1-4; 12 bases agree with TRBD1. V lost 4 bases to trimming and J lost 7 bases; unmatched junction nucleotides: 14. Germline lookup yields CDR1 SGHRS and CDR2 YFSETQ. This CDR3 spans 18 amino acids. CDR3 loop: CASSLTGTGGMGGEKLFF. For the CDR3, the DNA is TGCGCCAGCAGCCTTACCGGGACAGGGGGCATGGGTGGTGAAAAACTGTTTTTT.

The chain has TRBV15 and TRBJ2-2, with TRBD2 as a possible D gene (5 bases). This CDR3 has 15 residues. Per germline, CDR1 LNHNV and CDR2 YYDKDF (reference sequence). Trimming shortened V by 0 bases and J by 7 bases, and 12 bases separated the two germline ends. The DNA for the CDR3 is TGTGCCACCAGCAGAGAGGGTGCGGGCGGCGGGGAGCTGTTTTTT. Translated, it gives CATSREGAGGGELFF.

The chain has TRBV5-1 and TRBJ2-1, with TRBD2 as a possible D gene (6 bases). Trimming left V 4 bases short and J 9 bases short, with 14 bases between. This CDR3 is 13 amino acids long. The germline CDR1 and CDR2 sequences are SGHRS and YFSETQ. CDR3 protein: CASSLGSGGEQFF. The CDR3, as DNA: TGCGCCAGCAGCCTTGGGTCCGGGGGTGAGCAGTTCTTC.

This clone was observed a handful of times. The sample holds other DNA sequences that translate to the same CDR3. V gene TRBV2 combines with J gene TRBJ1-6; a possible D gene is TRBD1 (5 bases). The CDR3 is made up of 14 amino acids. Trimming took 4 bases from V and 3 from J, leaving 7 bases between them. Germline lookup yields CDR1 SNHLY and CDR2 FYNNEI. CDR3: CASSADSYNSPLHF. CDR3 DNA sequence: TGTGCCAGCAGTGCCGACAGCTATAATTCACCCCTCCACTTT.

CDR3 in DNA: TGTGCCAGCAGCTTATCAGGGGTTGGAAACACCATATATTTT. It is translated as CASSLSGVGNTIYF. V and J are TRBV7-3 and TRBJ1-3, with D maybe TRBD1 (6 bases). The CDR3 covers 14 residues. Germline V lookup: CDR1 SGHTA, CDR2 FQGTGA. Trimming left V 2 bases short and J 3 bases short, with 8 bases between.

V gene TRBV5-1 combines with J gene TRBJ2-7; 9 nucleotides align to TRBD1. CDR1 and CDR2 (germline): SGHRS, YFSETQ. Trimming removed 3 bases from V and 5 bases from J; junction bases left unmatched: 6. The CDR3 runs to 14 residues. In DNA form, the CDR3 reads TGCGCCAGCAGCTCGGGACAGGGCTGGGACGAGCAGTACTTC. Residues: CASSSGQGWDEQYF.

The chain combines TRBV9 with TRBJ2-5, with 9 bases that match TRBD1. Germline values: CDR1 SGDLS, CDR2 YYNGEE. After removal of 0 bases from V and 1 base from J, the junction contained 4 bases not matched to a gene. This CDR3 contains 16 residues. CDR3 in amino acids: CASSVGQGGLQETQYF. The CDR3 DNA reads TGTGCCAGCAGCGTAGGACAGGGGGGACTCCAAGAGACCCAGTACTTC.

The rearrangement links TRBV5-3 to TRBJ2-7; D remains unclear. TRBV5-3 is assigned to the ORF class and has an uncertain function. The CDR3 loop spans 14 amino acids. Trimming removed 6 bases from V and 2 bases from J, with 15 bases in between. This chain's CDR3 is CARMGKNETYEQYF. The DNA for the CDR3 is TGTGCCAGAATGGGTAAAAACGAGACCTACGAGCAGTACTTC.

This clone was counted between two and nine times. The chain uses TRBV5-1 and TRBJ1-6, with D unresolved. Germline V gene lookup returns CDR1 SGHRS and CDR2 YFSETQ. V lost 2 bases and J lost 2, with 8 bases in between. The CDR3 is 15 residues long. For the CDR3, the DNA is TGCGCCAGCAGCTTTGGGGATCCCTATAATTCACCCCTCCACTTT. It codes for CASSFGDPYNSPLHF.

This chain connects TRBV5-4 to TRBJ2-5, with unresolved D. The CDR3 has 16 amino acids. The germline V gene encodes CDR1 SGHNT and CDR2 YYREEE (reference sequence). Trimming took 0 bases from V and 1 from J, leaving 13 bases between them. The CDR3, as DNA: TGTGCCAGCAGCTTGGCCGGACGGAAAACCCAAGAGACCCAGTACTTC. This codes for CASSLAGRKTQETQYF.

The rearrangement joins TRBV6-6 to TRBJ2-7; TRBD1 matches 9 bases. CDR1 MNHNY and CDR2 SVGAGI come from the germline V gene (reference sequence). Losses at the gene ends were 2 bases for V and 5 bases for J; bases not matched to a gene: 10. The CDR3 has 16 amino acids. The CDR3 sequence: CASSYLPSTGGDEQYF. CDR3 in DNA: TGTGCCAGCAGTTACCTTCCTTCAACAGGGGGCGACGAGCAGTACTTC.

The chain carries TRBV19 and TRBJ1-2, with 8 bases identical to TRBD1. CDR3 size: 14 residues. Unmatched junction bases numbered 6, after V lost 6 bases and J lost 3 bases. Germline loops: CDR1 LNHDA, CDR2 SQIVND (reference sequence). The CDR3 nucleotides read TGTGCCAGTAGCCCCGCAGGGGGCGACTATGGCTACACCTTC. Residues: CASSPAGGDYGYTF. The full variable domain, rest sourced from reference TRBV19 and TRBJ1-2, is DGGITQSPKYLFRKEGQNVTLSCEQNLNHDAMYWYRQDPGQGLRLIYYSQIVNDFQKGDIAEGYSVSREKKESFPLTVTSAQKNPTAFYLCASSPAGGDYGYTFGSGTRLTVV.